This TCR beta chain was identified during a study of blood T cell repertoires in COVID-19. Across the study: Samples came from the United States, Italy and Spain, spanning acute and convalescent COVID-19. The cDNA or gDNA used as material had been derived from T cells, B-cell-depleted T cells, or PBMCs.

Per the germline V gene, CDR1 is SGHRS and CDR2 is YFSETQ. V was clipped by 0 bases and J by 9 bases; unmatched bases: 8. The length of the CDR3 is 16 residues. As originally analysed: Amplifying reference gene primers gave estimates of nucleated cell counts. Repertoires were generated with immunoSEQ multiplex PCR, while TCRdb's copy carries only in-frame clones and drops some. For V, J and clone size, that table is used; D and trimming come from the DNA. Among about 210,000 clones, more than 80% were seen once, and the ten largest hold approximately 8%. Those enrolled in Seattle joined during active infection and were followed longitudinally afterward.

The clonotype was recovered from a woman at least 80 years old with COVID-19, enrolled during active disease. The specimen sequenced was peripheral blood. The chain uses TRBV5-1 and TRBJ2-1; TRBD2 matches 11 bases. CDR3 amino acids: CASSLASGRKLGEQFF. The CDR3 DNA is TGCGCCAGCAGCTTGGCTAGCGGGAGGAAGTTGGGTGAGCAGTTCTTC.